This TCR beta chain was recovered during a study of cytomegalovirus exposure and HLA in healthy donors. Study context: Across a few hundred genotyped donors, more than 75% landed in the Caucasian-associated ancestry cluster.

Per germline, CDR1 SGHTA and CDR2 FQGNSA. The CDR3 has 13 residues. V was cut by 5 bases and J by 6 bases, with 13 bases left in between. Primers for the PCR totalled 60 Vbeta and 13 Jbeta. This table comes from immunoSEQ multiplex PCR, and its TCRdb copy is limited to in-frame clones, with some not included. The sample lists 150,000 to 200,000 clones; around 78% were seen once. Sequencing was performed on PBMCs. The sequence was obtained from a woman in her 30s in good health and CMV-seropositive. V gene TRBV7-2 combines with J gene TRBJ1-1; tentative D call: TRBD1 (5 bases). The CDR3 DNA is TGTGCCAGCAGCATTCGCTGGGGGGCTGAAGCTTTCTTT. Residues: CASSIRWGAEAFF.